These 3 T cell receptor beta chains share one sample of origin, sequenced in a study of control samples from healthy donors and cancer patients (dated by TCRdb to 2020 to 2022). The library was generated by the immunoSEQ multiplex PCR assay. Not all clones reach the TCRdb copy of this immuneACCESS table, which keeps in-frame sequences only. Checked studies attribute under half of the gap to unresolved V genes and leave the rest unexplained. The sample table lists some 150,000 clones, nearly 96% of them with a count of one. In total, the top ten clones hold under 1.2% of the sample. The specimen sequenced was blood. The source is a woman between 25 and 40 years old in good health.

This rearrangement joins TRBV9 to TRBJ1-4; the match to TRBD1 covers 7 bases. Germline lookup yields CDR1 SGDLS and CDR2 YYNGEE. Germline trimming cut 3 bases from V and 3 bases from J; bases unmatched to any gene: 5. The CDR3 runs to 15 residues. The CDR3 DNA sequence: TGTGCCAGCAGCGGCAGGGGGTTGCCTAATGAAAAACTGTTTTTT. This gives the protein CASSGRGLPNEKLFF.

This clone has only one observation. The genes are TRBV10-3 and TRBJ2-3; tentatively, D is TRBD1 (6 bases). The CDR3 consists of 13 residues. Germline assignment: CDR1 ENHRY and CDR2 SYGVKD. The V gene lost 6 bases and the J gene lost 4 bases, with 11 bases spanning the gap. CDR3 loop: CAIRGQTSDTQYF. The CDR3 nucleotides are TGTGCCATCAGAGGACAGACATCAGATACGCAGTATTTT.

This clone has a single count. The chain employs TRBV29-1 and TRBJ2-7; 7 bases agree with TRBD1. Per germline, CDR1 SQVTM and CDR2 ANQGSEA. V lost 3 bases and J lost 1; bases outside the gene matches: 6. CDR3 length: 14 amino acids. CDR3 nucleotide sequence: TGCAGCGTTGAGGCCGGGACAGCGTCCTACGAGCAGTACTTC. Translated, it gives CSVEAGTASYEQYF.